One sample yielded the 10 T cell receptor beta chains listed below, sequenced in a study of cytomegalovirus exposure and HLA in healthy donors. The study ran its PCR with 60 Vbeta and 13 Jbeta primers. Using immunoSEQ multiplex PCR, the repertoire was profiled, and TCRdb retains in-frame clones only, with some absent. The data show under 150,000 clones, with roughly 82% seen just once and about 11% held by the top ten. The specimen was PBMCs. These receptors were collected from a male donor in good health and CMV-seropositive.

V gene TRBV5-5 combines with J gene TRBJ2-3; a possible D gene is TRBD1 (7 bases). Trimming stripped 2 bases from V and 2 bases from J, with 15 bases between. Germline V gene lookup returns CDR1 SGHKS and CDR2 YYEKEE (reference sequence). The CDR3 totals 16 residues. CDR3 DNA sequence: TGTGCCAGCAGCTTAAGACAGGGCGGGGACACAGATACGCAGTATTTT. Its translation: CASSLRQGGDTDTQYF.

V is TRBV7-8 and J is TRBJ2-2; TRBD1 matches 7 bases. The length of the CDR3 is 14 residues. Germline lookup yields CDR1 SGHVS and CDR2 FQNEAQ. J lost 8 bases, V lost 5 bases, and 8 bases had no gene match. CDR3 protein: CASSQRTGKGELFF. In DNA, the CDR3 is TGTGCCAGCAGCCAAAGGACAGGAAAGGGGGAGCTGTTTTTT.

The rearrangement links TRBV7-9 to TRBJ2-5; 11 bases map to TRBD2. Trimming at V came to 2 bases and at J to 3 bases, leaving 2 bases not matched to a gene. Germline V lookup: CDR1 SEHNR, CDR2 FQNEAQ (reference sequence). The CDR3 contains 15 residues. CDR3: CASSLRLAGKETQYF. The CDR3 region has the DNA TGTGCCAGCAGCTTAAGACTAGCGGGGAAAGAGACCCAGTACTTC.

The rearrangement joins TRBV7-9 to TRBJ1-2, with 9 bases fitting TRBD1. Germline-derived CDR1 and CDR2 are SEHNR and FQNEAQ (reference sequence). The CDR3 length is 16 residues. V lost 5 bases, J lost 6 bases, and 13 bases stayed unmatched. This chain's CDR3 is CASSRTRDREGDGYTF. CDR3 coding DNA: TGTGCCAGCAGCCGGACCAGGGACAGGGAAGGTGATGGCTACACCTTC. Full variable domain (missing parts from reference TRBV7-9 and TRBJ1-2): DTGVSQNPRHKITKRGQNVTFRCDPISEHNRLYWYRQTLGQGPEFLTYFQNEAQLEKSRLLSDRFSAERPKGSFSTLEIQRTEQGDSAMYLCASSRTRDREGDGYTFGSGTRLTVV.

The sample holds one count of this clone. The CDR3 sequence: CASSLVFSTGRTEKLFF. The CDR3 DNA is TGTGCCAGCAGTCTGGTCTTTTCGACGGGGAGGACTGAAAAACTGTTTTTT. J is TRBJ1-4 and V is TRBV28, with D unresolved. Germline CDR1 and CDR2: MDHEN and SYDVKM. The CDR3 totals 17 residues. V lost 5 bases to trimming and J lost 7 bases, with 23 bases between them.

The count of this clone is one. V gene TRBV2 combines with J gene TRBJ1-1; 9 nucleotides match TRBD1. Germline trimming cut 6 bases from V and 2 bases from J; bases unmatched to any gene: 4. This CDR3 contains 14 residues. The germline CDR1 and CDR2 sequences are SNHLY and FYNNEI. The CDR3 nucleotides read TGTGCCAGCAGGAAGGACAGGGGCAACACTGAAGCTTTCTTT. It is translated as CASRKDRGNTEAFF.

This chain uses TRBV19 with TRBJ2-7; TRBD1 is a possible D gene (6 bases). The V end lost 3 bases, the J end lost 5 bases, and 14 bases lay between the germline ends. The CDR3 consists of 14 residues. CDR1 is LNHDA and CDR2 is SQIVND in the germline V gene (reference sequence). The CDR3 is CASSMGTQGNEQYF. As DNA, the CDR3 is TGTGCCAGTAGTATGGGTACACAGGGAAACGAGCAGTACTTC.

V and J are TRBV19 and TRBJ2-1, with D maybe TRBD2 (5 bases). Germline V CDR1 and CDR2: LNHDA, SQIVND (reference sequence). V dropped 7 bases and J dropped 7 bases, with 20 bases sitting between them. The CDR3 consists of 15 residues. The CDR3 bases are TGTGCCAGTACGGGCTGGGAGACCCACCGGAATGAGCAGTTCTTC. Residues: CASTGWETHRNEQFF.

The rearrangement joins TRBV7-9 to TRBJ2-5, with 10 nucleotides matching TRBD1. The CDR3 has 15 amino acids. Germline assignment: CDR1 SEHNR and CDR2 FQNEAQ (reference sequence). V shed 5 bases, J shed 5 bases, and the junction held 8 bases outside the gene matches. In nucleotides, the CDR3 is TGTGCCAGCAGCCTGACAGGGGGCGCGGGGGAGACCCAGTACTTC. It encodes CASSLTGGAGETQYF.

J is TRBJ1-1 and V is TRBV7-2; 9 bases line up with TRBD1. This CDR3 region has 14 residues. Unmatched junction bases numbered 7, after V lost 4 bases and J lost 7 bases. The germline V gene encodes CDR1 SGHTA and CDR2 FQGNSA. The CDR3 spells CASSSMGQGSEAFF. For the CDR3, the DNA is TGTGCCAGCAGCTCTATGGGACAGGGAAGTGAAGCTTTCTTT. The whole variable domain, remainder taken from reference TRBV7-2 and TRBJ1-1, is GAGVSQSPSNKVTEKGKDVELRCDPISGHTALYWYRQSLGQGLEFLIYFQGNSAPDKSGLPSDRFSAERTGGSVSTLTIQRTQQEDSAVYLCASSSMGQGSEAFFGQGTRLTVV.